The 30 T cell receptor beta chains listed next were all sequenced from one sample in a study of Ad26.COV2.S vaccination and SARS-CoV-2 variants. Measured with immunoSEQ multiplex PCR; TCRdb has only the in-frame clones, and not every one. Here the sample spans 300,000 to 350,000 clones, around 88% being singletons. The sample's treatment: 15 to 20 received Ad26.COV2.S at low or high dose, single or two shots; about 5 received placebo; per-sample allocation not given. Each sample was drawn 63 days after the first injection (of vaccine or placebo). The sample consisted of peripheral blood, taken in a trial of Ad26.COV2.S vaccine versus placebo. The origin of the receptors is a person aged 18 to 59 who received the Ad26.COV2.S COVID-19 vaccine or a placebo.

The V gene is TRBV4-3, the J gene TRBJ1-2, with D unresolved. Looked up from germline, CDR1 is LGHNA and CDR2 is YSLEER. The CDR3 runs 14 residues. Trimming stripped 2 bases from V and 2 bases from J, with 9 bases between. CDR3 coding DNA: TGCGCCAGCAGCCAATCGGGCAGGAACTATGGCTACACCTTC. Its protein is CASSQSGRNYGYTF.

J is TRBJ2-2 and V is TRBV7-9; no firm D call. CDR3 length: 13 amino acids. Per germline, CDR1 SEHNR and CDR2 FQNEAQ (reference sequence). The V end lost 1 base, the J end lost 7 bases, and 7 bases lay between the germline ends. The CDR3 sequence is CASSLVNGGELFF. The CDR3 bases are TGTGCCAGCAGCTTAGTGAATGGCGGGGAGCTGTTTTTT. The whole variable domain, filled in from reference TRBV7-9 and TRBJ2-2, reads DTGVSQNPRHKITKRGQNVTFRCDPISEHNRLYWYRQTLGQGPEFLTYFQNEAQLEKSRLLSDRFSAERPKGSFSTLEIQRTEQGDSAMYLCASSLVNGGELFFGEGSRLTVL.

This chain joins TRBV7-3 and TRBJ2-7; 9 nucleotides agree with TRBD1. Per the germline V gene, CDR1 is SGHTA and CDR2 is FQGTGA. The CDR3 is made up of 15 amino acids. With V trimmed by 5 bases and J by 2 bases, 7 bases remained unmatched. CDR3 in amino acids: CASSPGQGRTYEQYF. DNA for the CDR3: TGTGCCAGCAGCCCAGGACAGGGGAGGACCTACGAGCAGTACTTC.

This rearrangement joins TRBV11-2 to TRBJ2-1, with 7 bases aligning to TRBD2. V trimming: 2 bases; J trimming: 2 bases; junction bases outside the gene matches: 12. CDR1 is SGHAT and CDR2 is FQNNGV in the germline V gene. This CDR3 comprises 18 residues. This CDR3 is CASSLLRGSLAPYNEQFF. The DNA of the CDR3 is TGTGCCAGCAGCTTACTGCGGGGGAGCTTAGCCCCCTACAATGAGCAGTTCTTC.

This sequence joins TRBV4-3 and TRBJ1-4, with 8 bases identical to TRBD1. This CDR3 is 15 amino acids long. CDR1 LGHNA and CDR2 YSLEER come from the germline V gene. The J segment lost 10 bases and the V segment lost 3 bases, leaving 10 bases of the junction unmatched. The DNA for the CDR3 is TGCGCCAGCAGCCAGGCACGGACAGGGTCCCGAAAACTGTTTTTT. Protein product: CASSQARTGSRKLFF.

The chain uses TRBV24-1 and TRBJ2-1, with 13 bases lining up with TRBD2. The junction had 5 bases not matched to a gene; V was cut back by 5 bases and J by 5 bases. Looked up from germline, CDR1 is KGHDR and CDR2 is SFDVKD. The CDR3 has 16 residues. CDR3 amino acids: CATSVSGTSGNNEQFF. Written as DNA, the CDR3 is TGTGCCACCAGTGTCTCCGGGACTAGCGGGAACAATGAGCAGTTCTTC.

The chain combines TRBV6-1 with TRBJ2-7; 10 bases are shared with TRBD2. The CDR3 covers 15 residues. V shed 3 bases, J shed 8 bases, and the junction held 10 bases outside the gene matches. CDR1 MNHNS and CDR2 SASEGT come from the germline V gene. Here the CDR3 DNA reads TGTGCCAGCAGTGACCCTGCCGGACTAGCGGCACAGCAGTACTTC. Protein product: CASSDPAGLAAQQYF.

The V call is TRBV7-2, the J call TRBJ2-1, with no clear D. Trimming pared 5 bases from V and 5 bases from J, leaving 7 bases between. Germline V gene lookup returns CDR1 SGHTA and CDR2 FQGNSA. This CDR3 has 12 residues. CDR3 loop: CASSPTHNEQFF. The CDR3 DNA follows: TGTGCCAGCAGCCCGACCCACAATGAGCAGTTCTTC.

This chain uses TRBV3-1 (or the pseudogene TRBV3-2) with TRBJ2-2; D is undetermined. CDR1 is LGHDT and CDR2 is YNNKEL in the germline V gene (reference sequence). The CDR3 length is 14 residues. Trimming cost V 4 bases and J 6 bases, with 12 bases left between them. CDR3 coding DNA: TGTGCCAGCAGCCGGTCGACGAGGTCCGGGGAGCTGTTTTTT. Protein product: CASSRSTRSGELFF.

This chain links TRBV10-3 with TRBJ2-2; 16 bases line up with TRBD2. Trimming removed 5 bases from V and 0 bases from J; junction bases left unmatched: 3. The CDR3 extends over 18 amino acids. In germline, CDR1 is ENHRY, CDR2 SYGVKD. Here the CDR3 DNA reads TGTGCCATCAGTACGGGACTAGCGGGAGGGCCGAACACCGGGGAGCTGTTTTTT. Amino acid sequence: CAISTGLAGGPNTGELFF.

The rearrangement joins TRBV7-2 to TRBJ2-7; D perhaps matches TRBD2 (5 bases). The V gene lost 1 base and the J gene lost 0 bases, with 10 bases spanning the gap. Germline V gene data show CDR1 as SGHTA and CDR2 as FQGNSA. The CDR3 is made up of 15 amino acids. CDR3 DNA sequence: TGTGCCAGCAGCTTAGACAGTGGAGGCTCCTACGAGCAGTACTTC. This encodes CASSLDSGGSYEQYF.

The gene calls are TRBV19 and TRBJ1-4, with D unresolved. Trimming took 8 bases from V and 4 from J, leaving 11 bases between them. The CDR3 extends over 13 amino acids. Germline CDR1 reads LNHDA; CDR2 reads SQIVND (reference sequence). CDR3 protein: CASQGQINEKLFF. In nucleotides, the CDR3 is TGTGCCAGTCAAGGGCAGATTAATGAAAAACTGTTTTTT.

V gene TRBV12-3 or TRBV12-4 combines with J gene TRBJ2-1; D remains ambiguous. V lost 2 bases, J lost 2 bases, and 4 bases lay in between. The CDR3 covers 13 residues. As DNA, the CDR3 is TGTGCCAGCAGTTTAAGCACCTACAATGAGCAGTTCTTC. Residues: CASSLSTYNEQFF.

The rearrangement joins TRBV12-2 to TRBJ1-4. TRBV12-2 is an annotated pseudogene. The length of the CDR3 is 15 residues. In DNA form, the CDR3 reads TGTGCAAGTCGCTTAGCTTCCCCCCCCGTCAACCCGAGGTTTTTT. It specifies CASRLASPPVNPRFF.

The V call is TRBV19, the J call TRBJ1-6, with D unresolved. The CDR3 extends over 16 amino acids. Germline-derived CDR1 and CDR2 are LNHDA and SQIVND (reference sequence). V was shortened by 9 bases and J by 0 bases, with 15 bases between the two germline ends. The CDR3 DNA follows: TGTGCCAGCGGTTTCCATTCCAGCTCCTATAATTCACCCCTCCACTTT. Its translation is CASGFHSSSYNSPLHF. Drawing the rest from reference TRBV19 and TRBJ1-6, the complete variable domain is DGGITQSPKYLFRKEGQNVTLSCEQNLNHDAMYWYRQDPGQGLRLIYYSQIVNDFQKGDIAEGYSVSREKKESFPLTVTSAQKNPTAFYLCASGFHSSSYNSPLHFGNGTRLTVT.

The rearrangement links TRBV28 to TRBJ2-7; D might be TRBD2 (6 bases). This CDR3 contains 14 residues. Between the trimmed V and J ends, which lost 6 bases and 1 base, there was a span of 13 bases. From germline, CDR1 is MDHEN and CDR2 SYDVKM. The chain's CDR3 is CASSRGGQSYEQYF. CDR3 DNA: TGTGCCAGCAGCCGAGGAGGGCAATCCTACGAGCAGTACTTC.

This clone has just one count. This chain connects TRBV5-4 to TRBJ1-5; possible D gene TRBD1, 6 bases. The CDR3 is 16 residues long. The germline V gene has CDR1 SGHNT and CDR2 YYREEE (reference sequence). Trimming took 3 bases from V and 0 from J, leaving 13 bases between them. CDR3 amino acids: CASSWGGGYSNQPQHF. CDR3 sequence (DNA): TGTGCCAGCAGCTGGGGAGGGGGATATAGCAATCAGCCCCAGCATTTT.

This clone was observed a single time. The chain joins TRBV4-3 to TRBJ2-7; 8 nucleotides line up with TRBD2. Germline CDR1 reads LGHNA; CDR2 reads YSLEER. The length of the CDR3 is 16 residues. The junction had 11 bases not matched to a gene; V was cut back by 0 bases and J by 7 bases. As DNA, the CDR3 is TGCGCCAGCAGCCAAGAGCATGGGACTAGGGTTGGGGAGCAGTACTTC. It codes for CASSQEHGTRVGEQYF.

The V call is TRBV28, the J call TRBJ1-2, with 11 bases aligning to TRBD1. The CDR3 loop spans 14 amino acids. Trimming at V came to 2 bases and at J to 4 bases, leaving 0 bases not matched to a gene. Germline CDR1 MDHEN, CDR2 SYDVKM. In nucleotides, the CDR3 is TGTGCCAGCAGTTTAGGGACAGGGGGCTATGGCTACACCTTC. Translating it yields CASSLGTGGYGYTF.

CDR3 nucleotides: TGTGCCACCAGTCCAGGAGGAGAGACCCAGTACTTC. This encodes CATSPGGETQYF. V gene TRBV19 combines with J gene TRBJ2-5; D may be TRBD2 (5 bases). This CDR3 comprises 12 residues. Germline CDR1 LNHDA, CDR2 SQIVND (reference sequence). V was pared by 10 bases and J by 4 bases, with 13 bases between.

This clone was seen a single time. J is TRBJ2-5 and V is TRBV4-1; 8 bases are shared with TRBD2. This CDR3 has 15 amino acids. Germline assignment: CDR1 MGHRA and CDR2 YSYEKL. CDR3 sequence (DNA): TGCCCCCGCAGCCGGCGCGGGGGGTACCAAGAGACCCAGTACTTC. This gives the protein CPRSRRGGYQETQYF.

The V and J genes are TRBV4-3 and TRBJ2-7; D is perhaps TRBD2 (5 bases). The ends were cut back, 5 bases at V and 4 bases at J, with 18 bases in the middle. The V gene's germline CDR1 is LGHNA and CDR2 YSLEER. CDR3 size: 15 residues. Here the CDR3 reads CASSAERELLYEQYF. For the CDR3, the DNA is TGCGCCAGCAGCGCAGAAAGGGAGCTACTATACGAGCAGTACTTC.

J is TRBJ1-4 and V is TRBV5-1; no definite D call. CDR1 and CDR2 (germline): SGHRS, YFSETQ. V shed 0 bases and J shed 4 bases, with 16 bases lying between them. The CDR3 loop spans 17 amino acids. CDR3 nucleotide sequence: TGCGCCAGCAGCTTGGAGGGCCGAATCACCTATAATGAAAAACTGTTTTTT. It is translated as CASSLEGRITYNEKLFF.

This clone was seen a single time. At one boundary the junction diverges from the germline segment, which might be a read error. The chain combines TRBV5-1 with TRBJ2-2; 11 nucleotides line up with TRBD2. The CDR3 length is 16 residues. Germline CDR1 and CDR2: SGHRS and YFSETQ. The DNA for the CDR3 is TGCGCCAGCAGCCCGTTCACTAGCGGGGGCACCTGGGAGCTGTTTTTT. It yields the protein CASSPFTSGGTWELFF.

This chain links TRBV7-8 with TRBJ1-4; TRBD1 matches 8 bases. Germline loops: CDR1 SGHVS, CDR2 FQNEAQ. With 5 bases clipped from V and 7 bases from J, the junction kept 3 bases outside the gene matches. This CDR3 spans 13 amino acids. CDR3 residues: CASSRDRFEKLFF. CDR3 nucleotide sequence: TGTGCCAGCAGCCGGGACAGGTTTGAAAAACTGTTTTTT. The full variable domain, rest sourced from reference TRBV7-8 and TRBJ1-4, is GAGVSQSPRYKVAKRGQDVALRCDPISGHVSLFWYQQALGQGPEFLTYFQNEAQLDKSGLPSDRFFAERPEGSVSTLKIQRTQQEDSAVYLCASSRDRFEKLFFGSGTQLSVL.

The chain links TRBV6-5 to TRBJ1-1, with D unclear. The CDR3 has 13 residues. Germline V gene sequence: CDR1 MNHEY, CDR2 SVGAGI. V was pared by 0 bases and J by 5 bases, with 7 bases between. CDR3 residues: CASSYSGETEAFF. The CDR3 DNA reads as TGTGCCAGCAGTTACTCCGGGGAAACTGAAGCTTTCTTT.

V is TRBV3-1 (or the pseudogene TRBV3-2) and J is TRBJ1-5; D not certain. The V gene's germline CDR1 is LGHDT and CDR2 YNNKEL (reference sequence). CDR3 size: 14 residues. The V and J ends lost 1 base and 3 bases respectively, with 7 bases between them. CDR3: CASSQGTINQPQHF. The CDR3 bases are TGTGCCAGCAGCCAAGGGACCATCAATCAGCCCCAGCATTTT.

V gene TRBV6-1 combines with J gene TRBJ1-1; D possibly corresponds to TRBD1 (5 bases). The length of the CDR3 is 15 residues. Per the germline V gene, CDR1 is MNHNS and CDR2 is SASEGT. V was shortened by 2 bases and J by 7 bases, with 17 bases between the two germline ends. Written as DNA, the CDR3 is TGTGCCAGCAGTGAATCGTACGGGGGGAAGGGTGAAGCTTTCTTT. Its protein is CASSESYGGKGEAFF.

The chain has TRBV18 and TRBJ1-4; no clear D. The CDR3 runs to 12 residues. Germline lookup yields CDR1 KGHSH and CDR2 LQKENI. Trimming pared 4 bases from V and 8 bases from J, leaving 8 bases between. CDR3 residues: CASSRPGEKLFF. The CDR3 DNA is TGTGCCAGCTCACGTCCGGGGGAAAAACTGTTTTTT.

The chain employs TRBV5-7 and TRBJ2-1; the D is unclear. TRBV5-7 is given ORF status, its function remaining uncertain. Trimming shortened V by 0 bases and J by 6 bases, and 19 bases separated the two germline ends. CDR3 length: 17 amino acids. CDR3 loop: CASSLGPAPQILNEQFF. The CDR3 DNA reads TGTGCCAGCAGCTTGGGTCCGGCCCCCCAAATTCTCAATGAGCAGTTCTTC.